This TCR beta chain was sequenced for a study of T-cell memory formation after mild COVID-19. TCRdb reanalysed the 5' RACE reads using MiXCR and keeps one entry per CDR3 protein. The data hold roughly 410,000 distinct CDR3 sequences, with approximately 24% observed a single time. The germline V gene encodes CDR1 DFQATT and CDR2 SNEGSKA (reference sequence). The CDR3 loop spans 15 amino acids. Trimming at V came to 3 bases and at J to 6 bases, leaving 13 bases not matched to a gene. V and J are TRBV20-1 and TRBJ2-5; 7 bases map to TRBD2. The sample was PBMCs or a T cell subset sorted from them (not recorded which). This sequence originates from an adult woman who had mild COVID-19 (a few samples of this study predate the infection). Cell type and time point are not known. The CDR3 protein is CSARGGLTFRQTQYF. The CDR3 DNA reads TGCAGTGCTAGGGGGGGACTAACCTTTAGACAGACCCAGTACTTC.